This T cell receptor beta chain was found in a study of T cell repertoires in cytomegalovirus infection (dated by TCRdb to the late 2010s). In the study overall: Donor HLA type was relevant to the analysis, because carriage of CMV infection together with the matching HLA type was indicated by public TCR beta signatures.

TCRdb lists the instrument as Illumina HiSeq 1500. TCRdb took the public reads, trimmed them with fastp at Q25, ran MiXCR for clone calling and kept in-frame beta chains. Rows are combined by CDR3 protein, so each entry shows the most common genes and DNA. The sample profile shows 250,000 to 350,000 distinct CDR3 sequences; about 26% of them were found once. Of the sample, approximately 13% falls within the top ten clones. V and J are trimmed by 5 bases and 5 bases, and the gene matches miss 15 bases of the junction. The germline V gene yields MNHEY for CDR1 and SVGEGT for CDR2. The CDR3 starts with the cysteine, ends with the phenylalanine, and has 17 residues. Kept here is only the CDR3 DNA, which spans 51 bases and is read in frame from base 1. This clonotype turned up a few times. The target of this receptor is not known. The record has no base qualities; no much larger clone is one base away. Study-wide conclusions, independent of this receptor: The ex vivo response was dominated by HLA-C-restricted CMV-specific TCR beta clonotypes, which also provided the single most frequent clonotype in two of eight donors. Carriers of CMV infection plus the relevant HLA type were discriminated by the cumulative frequency of public TCR beta family members in the study cohort and in an independent roughly 370-donor cohort.

Rearrangement joined TRBV6-2 or TRBV6-3 to TRBJ2-3; TRBD1 aligns with 8 central bases. The receptor comes from a human donor in good health (CMV status not recorded). Some clones in this sample may be carry-over from other donors' samples. The sequencing sample was made of PBMCs. The CDR3 protein sequence reads: CASSEDRGLSEKDTQYF. The DNA is as follows: TGTGCCAGCAGTGAAGACAGGGGCTTGAGTGAGAAAGATACGCAGTATTTT.